This T cell receptor beta chain was sequenced for a study of blood T cell repertoires in COVID-19. Study in general: Sources were T cells, B-cell-depleted T cells, or PBMCs; the material itself was cDNA or gDNA.

As to this clone: Other DNA sequences in this specimen translate into the identical CDR3.

From germline, CDR1 is SNHLY and CDR2 FYNNEI. This CDR3 contains 12 residues. Trimming took 4 bases from V and 3 from J, leaving 7 bases between them. TCRdb's table, derived via immunoSEQ multiplex PCR, lists solely in-frame clones and lacks some. The sample has 250,000 to 350,000 clones; 86% are singletons. This TCR was recovered from a woman in her 70s with COVID-19, enrolled during active disease. The material sequenced was peripheral blood. The chain carries TRBV2 and TRBJ2-7; no reliable D call. The CDR3 sequence: CASSASSYEQYF. The CDR3 nucleotides read TGTGCCAGCAGTGCCTCGAGCTACGAGCAGTACTTC.